The 20 T cell receptor beta chains listed next were all sequenced from one sample in a study of blood T cell repertoires in COVID-19. TCRdb keeps only in-frame clones here, not all; method: immunoSEQ multiplex PCR. The sample contains roughly 200,000 clones, around 90% of which appear only once. The sample consisted of peripheral blood. The receptors here all came from a man aged 50 to 59 with acute or convalescent COVID-19.

The CDR3 here is CASSLEPGSSGNTIYF. The CDR3 nucleotides are TGCGCCAGCAGCTTGGAGCCAGGAAGCTCTGGAAACACCATATATTTT. The V and J genes are TRBV5-1 and TRBJ1-3; D is unclear. Germline CDR1 SGHRS, CDR2 YFSETQ. The length of the CDR3 is 16 residues. V lost 0 bases to trimming and J lost 0 bases, with 10 bases between them.

This rearrangement joins TRBV12-3 or TRBV12-4 to TRBJ2-5, with a tentative D call TRBD2 (6 bases). The V gene lost 8 bases and the J gene lost 5 bases, with 12 bases spanning the gap. The CDR3 sequence is 12 residues long. CDR3 sequence (DNA): TGTGCCAGCTCTCACCGGGGGGAGACCCAGTACTTC. This codes for CASSHRGETQYF.

The CDR3 reads CASSPFGGLSGNTIYF. Written as DNA, the CDR3 is TGTGCCAGCTCACCATTTGGGGGCCTCTCTGGAAACACCATATATTTT. The chain uses TRBV18 and TRBJ1-3, with D possibly matching TRBD1 (6 bases). V lost 2 bases and J 0 bases, leaving 11 bases between the germline ends. Germline CDR1 reads KGHSH; CDR2 reads LQKENI. The CDR3 spans 16 residues.

This clone was detected a few times. The CDR3 DNA is TGTGCCAGCAGCCGGACTAGCGGGGTGAAAGAGACCCAGTACTTC. It encodes CASSRTSGVKETQYF. The chain uses TRBV3-1 (or the pseudogene TRBV3-2) and TRBJ2-5, with TRBD2 matching over 12 bases. V shed 4 bases and J 3 bases; nucleotides not matched to a gene: 3. In germline, CDR1 is LGHDT, CDR2 YNNKEL (reference sequence). The CDR3 sequence is 15 residues long.

The chain links TRBV28 to TRBJ1-5, with a tentative D call TRBD1 (5 bases). This CDR3 region has 12 residues. Per germline, CDR1 MDHEN and CDR2 SYDVKM. Between the trimmed V and J ends, which lost 5 bases and 15 bases, there was a span of 17 bases. For the CDR3, the DNA is TGTGCCAGCAGTCAATTATCGGGGGTTGGGCATTTT. Amino acid sequence: CASSQLSGVGHF. Complete variable domain (other parts from reference TRBV28 and TRBJ1-5): DVKVTQSSRYLVKRTGEKVFLECVQDMDHENMFWYRQDPGLGLRLIYFSYDVKMKEKGDIPEGYSVSREKKERFSLILESASTNQTSMYLCASSQLSGVGHFGDGTRLSIL.

The V gene is TRBV5-4, the J gene TRBJ2-1; 8 nucleotides match TRBD2. Trimming at V came to 3 bases and at J to 2 bases, leaving 7 bases not matched to a gene. The CDR3 is made up of 16 amino acids. Germline V gene lookup returns CDR1 SGHNT and CDR2 YYREEE (reference sequence). Here the CDR3 DNA reads TGTGCCAGCAGCTCCTATAGCGGGAACACCTACAATGAGCAGTTCTTC. Translating gives CASSSYSGNTYNEQFF.

The V call is TRBV4-2, the J call TRBJ2-1, with 7 bases fitting TRBD2. J gave up 9 bases and V 0 bases, and 8 bases lay outside the gene matches. The CDR3 is 15 residues long. CDR1 is LGHNA, CDR2 YNFKEQ, per germline. Here the CDR3 reads CASSQDGGRVGEQFF. Written as DNA, the CDR3 is TGTGCCAGCAGCCAAGACGGCGGGAGAGTTGGTGAGCAGTTCTTC.

V is TRBV18 and J is TRBJ1-1; 7 bases map to TRBD1. CDR3 size: 14 residues. The germline gives CDR1 KGHSH, CDR2 LQKENI. The V and J ends lost 6 bases and 0 bases, in that order; junction bases with no gene match: 4. The CDR3 spells CASSQGQMNTEAFF. Written as DNA, the CDR3 is TGTGCCAGCTCGCAGGGACAGATGAACACTGAAGCTTTCTTT. Variable domain in full (rest from reference TRBV18 and TRBJ1-1): NAGVMQNPRHLVRRRGQEARLRCSPMKGHSHVYWYRQLPEEGLKFMVYLQKENIIDESGMPKERFSAEFPKEGPSILRIQQVVRGDSAAYFCASSQGQMNTEAFFGQGTRLTVV.

This rearrangement joins TRBV6-5 to TRBJ1-1, with D unclear. V was clipped by 3 bases and J by 0 bases, with 8 bases between them. Germline CDR1 is MNHEY and CDR2 is SVGAGI. The CDR3 is 14 amino acids. The CDR3 protein is CASSYSRMNTEAFF. The CDR3 nucleotides are TGTGCCAGCAGTTATAGCCGGATGAACACTGAAGCTTTCTTT.

This clone appeared once. The chain joins TRBV3-1 (or the pseudogene TRBV3-2) to TRBJ1-6, with D unclear. CDR1 LGHDT and CDR2 YNNKEL come from the germline V gene (reference sequence). V dropped 0 bases and J dropped 10 bases, with 7 bases sitting between them. The CDR3 has 13 residues. DNA of the CDR3: TGTGCCAGCAGCCAAGATTCTGGCTCACCCCTCCACTTT. It is translated as CASSQDSGSPLHF.

The genes are TRBV5-1 and TRBJ2-1; TRBD2 is a possible D gene (6 bases). Looked up from germline, CDR1 is SGHRS and CDR2 is YFSETQ. The CDR3 is 18 residues long. Trimming stripped 4 bases from V and 3 bases from J, with 23 bases between. The CDR3 here is CASSRKLPGTADYNEQFF. CDR3 nucleotide sequence: TGCGCCAGCAGCCGAAAGCTTCCTGGGACTGCCGACTACAATGAGCAGTTCTTC.

This chain joins TRBV6-6 and TRBJ2-7; perhaps TRBD2 as D (6 bases). Germline assignment: CDR1 MNHNY and CDR2 SVGAGI (reference sequence). The CDR3 is 15 residues long. V shed 0 bases and J shed 6 bases, with 15 bases lying between them. CDR3 sequence: CASSYSQGGGTEQYV. As DNA, the CDR3 is TGTGCCAGCAGTTACTCTCAGGGAGGTGGAACCGAGCAGTACGTC.

The J gene is TRBJ2-2, the V gene TRBV5-1; D might be TRBD1 (6 bases). Trimming removed 2 bases at V and 6 bases at J, with 14 bases between. The CDR3 runs 15 residues. CDR1 SGHRS and CDR2 YFSETQ come from the germline V gene. The CDR3 DNA follows: TGCGCCAGCAGCTTCCCCGGGACACAGGCCGGGGAGCTGTTTTTT. This sequence encodes CASSFPGTQAGELFF.

V usage is TRBV5-4 and J usage is TRBJ2-3, with D tentatively TRBD2 (6 bases). V was clipped by 3 bases and J by 6 bases, with 14 bases between them. The CDR3 is 14 amino acids. Germline V gene data show CDR1 as SGHNT and CDR2 as YYREEE (reference sequence). CDR3: CASSSRGGRDTQYF. The CDR3 DNA is TGTGCCAGCAGCTCACGGGGAGGCCGCGATACGCAGTATTTT.

This clone was recorded only once. This CDR3 is CASSPSGGTTNEKLFF. The CDR3 DNA reads as TGTGCCAGCTCACCAAGTGGAGGGACAACTAATGAAAAACTGTTTTTT. The chain is built from TRBV18 and TRBJ1-4; D uncertain. The V and J ends lost 2 bases and 0 bases respectively, with 10 bases between them. This CDR3 has 16 residues. Germline V gene data show CDR1 as KGHSH and CDR2 as LQKENI.

The CDR3: CASSPLVSSNQPQHF. The CDR3 DNA follows: TGTGCCAGTAGCCCTTTGGTTAGCAGCAATCAGCCCCAGCATTTT. The chain links TRBV19 to TRBJ1-5; D gene uncertain. The ends were cut back, 6 bases at V and 1 base at J, with 13 bases in the middle. This CDR3 has 15 amino acids. The germline V gene encodes CDR1 LNHDA and CDR2 SQIVND (reference sequence).

The rearrangement uses TRBV7-3 and TRBJ2-1; D gene unclear. Trimming cost V 4 bases and J 6 bases, with 13 bases left between them. Germline-derived CDR1 and CDR2 are SGHTA and FQGTGA. The CDR3 covers 14 residues. The CDR3 nucleotides are TGTGCCAGCAGCTCCCTGGGCCTTGGCAATGAGCAGTTCTTC. Its translation is CASSSLGLGNEQFF.

The chain employs TRBV25-1 and TRBJ2-1; the match to TRBD1 covers 9 bases. Germline trimming cut 2 bases from V and 8 bases from J; bases unmatched to any gene: 4. Per germline, CDR1 MGHDK and CDR2 SYGVNS. This CDR3 has 14 amino acids. The CDR3 nucleotides are TGTGCCAGCAGTGAAGACAGGGGGTGGGATGAGCAGTTCTTC. This gives the protein CASSEDRGWDEQFF. Drawing the rest from reference TRBV25-1 and TRBJ2-1, the complete variable domain is EADIYQTPRYLVIGTGKKITLECSQTMGHDKMYWYQQDPGMELHLIHYSYGVNSTEKGDLSSESTVSRIRTEHFPLTLESARPSHTSQYLCASSEDRGWDEQFFGPGTRLTVL.

The chain carries TRBV6-4 and TRBJ2-1, with TRBD1 matching 7 bases. CDR1 is MRHNA and CDR2 is SNTAGT in the germline V gene. The CDR3 runs 17 residues. Trimming at V came to 4 bases and at J to 9 bases, leaving 18 bases not matched to a gene. The CDR3 sequence: CASSGWDSLTGTTEQFF. DNA of the CDR3: TGTGCCAGCAGTGGTTGGGACAGCCTAACAGGGACCACTGAGCAGTTCTTC.

The J gene is TRBJ1-5, the V gene TRBV27; 7 bases map to TRBD1. Germline trimming cut 8 bases from V and 5 bases from J; bases unmatched to any gene: 6. The CDR3 runs 13 residues. Germline assignment: CDR1 MNHEY and CDR2 SMNVEV (reference sequence). CDR3 in amino acids: CASGVTGYQPQHF. In DNA form, the CDR3 reads TGTGCCAGCGGGGTGACAGGGTATCAGCCCCAGCATTTT.